This is a list of T cell receptor beta chains from one sample in a study of shared clonotypes between healthy human individuals. Repertoires were generated with immunoSEQ multiplex PCR, while TCRdb's copy carries only in-frame clones and drops some. The sample includes under 2,500,000 clones, almost 96% of them seen just once. Sequenced: naive CD4+ T cells sorted from blood. Every receptor here comes from a young man in good health. The CDR3 runs from the conserved cysteine through the conserved F or W. D genes are given only for firm matches. A clone size is listed for some rows: how often the clone was seen (once, few, many), or a class if it is expanded.

clone_size	v_call	j_call	d_call	cdr3_aa	cdr3_nt
-	TRBV6-4	TRBJ2-5	TRBD2	CASSDSTGGETQYF	TGTGCCAGCAGTGACTCGACGGGGGGGGAGACCCAGTACTTC
-	TRBV5-6	TRBJ2-7	-	CASSLGGGSYEQYF	TGTGCCAGCAGCTTGGGAGGGGGGTCCTACGAGCAGTACTTC
-	TRBV5-1	TRBJ1-1	-	CASSAGNTVLDTEAFF	TGCGCCAGCAGCGCGGGGAATACAGTTCTGGACACTGAAGCTTTCTTT
-	TRBV7-2	TRBJ1-5	TRBD1	CASSLGGTGGEGKQPQHF	TGTGCCAGCAGCTTAGGCGGGACAGGGGGCGAGGGGAAACAGCCCCAGCATTTT
-	TRBV10-3	TRBJ2-3	-	CAISEREPDTQYF	TGTGCCATCAGTGAGAGGGAACCAGATACGCAGTATTTT
-	TRBV5-6	TRBJ1-5	-	CASSLGPINNQPQHF	TGTGCCAGCAGCTTGGGACCCATTAACAATCAGCCCCAGCATTTT
-	TRBV5-1	TRBJ2-5	-	CASSLMLGGDETQYF	TGCGCCAGCAGCTTGATGCTGGGGGGCGACGAGACCCAGTACTTC
-	TRBV27	TRBJ2-2	-	CASRWGVNTGELFF	TGTGCCAGCAGATGGGGGGTAAACACCGGGGAGCTGTTTTTT
-	TRBV10-3	TRBJ2-7	TRBD1	CAISQGAYEQYF	TGTGCCATCAGTCAGGGGGCCTACGAGCAGTACTTC
once	TRBV7-2	TRBJ1-1	TRBD1	CASTKSRTGALEAFF	TGTGCCAGCACCAAAAGTCGGACAGGGGCTTTGGAAGCTTTCTTT
-	TRBV15	TRBJ2-3	TRBD2	CATSGWASGWGLSTDTQYF	TGTGCCACCAGCGGATGGGCTAGCGGTTGGGGTCTTAGCACAGATACGCAGTATTTT
-	TRBV2	TRBJ2-7	-	CASNPDGGSTFEQYF	TGTGCCAGCAACCCGGACGGAGGGAGTACGTTTGAGCAGTACTTC
-	TRBV19	TRBJ1-1	-	CASSPWAGLNTEAFF	TGTGCCAGTTCGCCCTGGGCAGGCCTGAACACTGAAGCTTTCTTT
-	TRBV2	TRBJ2-5	-	CASSPRWGTGETQYF	TGTGCCAGCAGCCCTAGGTGGGGGACGGGGGAGACCCAGTACTTC
-	TRBV6-1	TRBJ2-1	-	CASSEPGRSGSYNEQFF	TGTGCCAGCAGTGAACCGGGCAGATCAGGCTCCTACAATGAGCAGTTCTTC
-	TRBV5-1	TRBJ2-1	TRBD2	CASSLVSGTIDEQFF	TGCGCCAGCAGCTTGGTAAGCGGGACGATTGATGAGCAGTTCTTC
-	TRBV2	TRBJ2-7	TRBD1	CASSVSGGKYEQYF	TGTGCCAGCAGTGTCTCAGGGGGCAAGTACGAGCAGTACTTC
-	TRBV5-4	TRBJ1-5	-	CASSLMGDIGPQHF	TGTGCCAGCAGCTTAATGGGGGATATCGGGCCCCAGCATTTT
-	TRBV19	TRBJ2-3	-	CASSIGGQYTDTQYF	TGTGCCAGTAGTATAGGTGGGCAGTACACAGATACGCAGTATTTT
-	TRBV5-4	TRBJ1-4	-	CASSLGTTNEKLFF	TGTGCCAGCAGCCTTGGGACAACTAATGAAAAACTGTTTTTT
-	TRBV19	TRBJ1-1	TRBD1	CASRWTGLNTEAFF	TGTGCCAGTAGGTGGACAGGACTGAACACTGAAGCTTTCTTT
-	TRBV7-2	TRBJ2-7	TRBD2	CASSRTSGGATYEQYF	TGTGCCAGCAGCCGGACTAGCGGGGGGGCGACGTACGAGCAGTACTTC
-	TRBV7-6	TRBJ2-3	TRBD2	CASSWAGDPTDTQYF	TGTGCCAGCAGCTGGGCGGGAGACCCCACAGATACGCAGTATTTT
few	TRBV27	TRBJ2-1	-	CASSPLRGYNEQFF	TGTGCCAGCAGCCCCTTAAGGGGGTACAATGAGCAGTTCTTC